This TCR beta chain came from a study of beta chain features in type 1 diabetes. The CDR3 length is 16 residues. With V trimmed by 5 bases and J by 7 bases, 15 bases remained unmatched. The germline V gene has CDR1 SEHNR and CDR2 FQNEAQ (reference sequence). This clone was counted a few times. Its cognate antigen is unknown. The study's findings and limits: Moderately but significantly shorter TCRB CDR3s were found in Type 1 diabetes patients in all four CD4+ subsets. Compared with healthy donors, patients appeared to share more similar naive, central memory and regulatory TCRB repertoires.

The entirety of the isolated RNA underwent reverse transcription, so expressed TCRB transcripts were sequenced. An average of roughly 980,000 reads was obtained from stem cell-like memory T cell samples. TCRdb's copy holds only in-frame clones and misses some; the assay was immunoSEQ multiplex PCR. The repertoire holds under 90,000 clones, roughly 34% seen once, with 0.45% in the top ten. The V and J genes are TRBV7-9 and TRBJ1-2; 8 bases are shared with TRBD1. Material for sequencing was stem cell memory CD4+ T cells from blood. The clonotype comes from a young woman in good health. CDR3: CASSRSQGAETGGYTF. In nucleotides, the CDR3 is TGTGCCAGCAGCCGTTCCCAGGGGGCAGAAACGGGTGGCTACACCTTC.